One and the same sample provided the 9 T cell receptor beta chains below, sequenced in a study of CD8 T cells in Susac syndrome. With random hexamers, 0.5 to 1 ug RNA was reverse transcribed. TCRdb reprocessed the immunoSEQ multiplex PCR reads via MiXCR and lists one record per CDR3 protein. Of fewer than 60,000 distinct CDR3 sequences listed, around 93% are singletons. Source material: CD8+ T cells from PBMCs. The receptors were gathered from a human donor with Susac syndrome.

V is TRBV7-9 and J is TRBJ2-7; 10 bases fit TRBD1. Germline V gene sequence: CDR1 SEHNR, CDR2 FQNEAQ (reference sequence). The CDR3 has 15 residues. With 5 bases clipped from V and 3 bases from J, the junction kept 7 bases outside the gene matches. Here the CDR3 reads CASSPPGQGIYEQYF. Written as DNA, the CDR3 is TGTGCCAGCAGCCCCCCGGGACAGGGGATCTACGAGCAGTACTTC.

CDR3 nucleotides: TGCAGTGCTAGAGGTAGAAGGGGTCTCACCGGGGAGCTGTTTTTT. It codes for CSARGRRGLTGELFF. This sequence joins TRBV20-1 and TRBJ2-2, with D perhaps matching TRBD1 (5 bases). V dropped 1 base and J dropped 4 bases, with 13 bases sitting between them. The CDR3 extends over 15 amino acids. Looked up from germline, CDR1 is DFQATT and CDR2 is SNEGSKA (reference sequence).

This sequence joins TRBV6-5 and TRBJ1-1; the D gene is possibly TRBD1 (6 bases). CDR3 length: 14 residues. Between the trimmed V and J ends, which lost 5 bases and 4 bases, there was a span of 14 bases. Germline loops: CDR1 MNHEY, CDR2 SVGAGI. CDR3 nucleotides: TGTGCCAGCAGTCAGACAGGCTGGGTCACTGAAGCTTTCTTT. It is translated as CASSQTGWVTEAFF.

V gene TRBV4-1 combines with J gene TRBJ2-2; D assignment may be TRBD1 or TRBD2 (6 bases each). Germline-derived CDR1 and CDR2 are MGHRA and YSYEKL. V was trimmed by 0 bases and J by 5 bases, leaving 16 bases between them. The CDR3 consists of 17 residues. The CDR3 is CASSQDRSKGGTGELFF. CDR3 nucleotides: TGCGCCAGCAGCCAAGACAGGTCAAAGGGGGGAACCGGGGAGCTGTTTTTT.

CDR3 sequence: CASSPWGTPHEQYF. The CDR3 DNA reads TGTGCCAGTAGTCCTTGGGGCACCCCCCACGAGCAGTACTTC. This chain joins TRBV19 and TRBJ2-7; D perhaps matches TRBD1 (5 bases). The CDR3 length is 14 residues. Germline V gives CDR1 LNHDA, CDR2 SQIVND (reference sequence). Trimming took off 5 bases at V and 5 bases at J, with 16 bases between the two ends.

The CDR3 DNA reads TGTGCCAGCAGTACCGGGACAGGGGTCAATCAGCCCCAGCATTTT. Translated, it gives CASSTGTGVNQPQHF. The V gene is TRBV9, the J gene TRBJ1-5, with 10 positions matching TRBD1. V lost 5 bases, J lost 3 bases, and 5 bases stayed unmatched. The CDR3 runs to 15 residues. Germline loops: CDR1 SGDLS, CDR2 YYNGEE.

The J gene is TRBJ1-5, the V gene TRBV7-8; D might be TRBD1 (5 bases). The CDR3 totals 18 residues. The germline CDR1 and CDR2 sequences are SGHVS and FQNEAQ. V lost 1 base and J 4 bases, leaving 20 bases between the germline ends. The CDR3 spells CASSLGGGPGWVNQPQHF. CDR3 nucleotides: TGTGCCAGCAGCTTAGGTGGGGGTCCGGGTTGGGTGAATCAGCCCCAGCATTTT.

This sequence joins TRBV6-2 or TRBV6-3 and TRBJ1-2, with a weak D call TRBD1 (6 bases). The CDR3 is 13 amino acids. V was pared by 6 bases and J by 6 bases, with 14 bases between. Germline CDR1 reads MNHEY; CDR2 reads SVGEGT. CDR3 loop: CASSRGGNNGYTF. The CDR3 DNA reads TGTGCCAGCAGCCGTGGGGGCAATAATGGCTACACCTTC.

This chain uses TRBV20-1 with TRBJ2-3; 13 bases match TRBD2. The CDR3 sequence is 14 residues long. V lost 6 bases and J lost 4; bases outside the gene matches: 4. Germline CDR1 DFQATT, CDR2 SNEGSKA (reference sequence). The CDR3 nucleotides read TGCAGTGCCAAACTAGCGGGGGGGCCAGATACGCAGTATTTT. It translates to CSAKLAGGPDTQYF.